The 2 T cell receptor beta chains presented below share a single source sample, sequenced in a study of blood T cell repertoires in COVID-19. Sequenced by immunoSEQ multiplex PCR; TCRdb stores in-frame clones only, minus some. Among over 250,000 clones listed, 90% were seen once. Sequenced: PBMCs or T cells enriched from blood (not recorded which). The receptors here all came from a man aged 55 to 70 who had recovered from COVID-19.

The genes are TRBV4-2 and TRBJ2-7, with 8 bases aligning to TRBD2. Looked up from germline, CDR1 is LGHNA and CDR2 is YNFKEQ. Germline trimming cut 0 bases from V and 4 bases from J; bases unmatched to any gene: 11. The CDR3 loop spans 17 amino acids. CDR3 in amino acids: CASSQELTSGSQYEQYF. For the CDR3, the DNA is TGTGCCAGCAGCCAAGAGCTCACTAGCGGATCCCAATACGAGCAGTACTTC.

The chain recombines TRBV19 with TRBJ1-5, with D possibly being TRBD1 (6 bases). The germline V gene encodes CDR1 LNHDA and CDR2 SQIVND (reference sequence). The CDR3 extends over 14 amino acids. Between the trimmed V and J ends, which lost 10 bases and 6 bases, there was a span of 19 bases. The CDR3 DNA sequence: TGTGCCACCAGAGAACAGGGTGTCGGTCAGCCCCAGCATTTT. As protein: CATREQGVGQPQHF.